A selection of T cell receptor beta chains follows, all from one sample in a study of T cells in Graves' hyperthyroidism and ophthalmopathy. TCRdb fed the multiplex PCR reads into MiXCR, producing one record per CDR3 protein. The data hold 600,000 to 700,000 distinct CDR3 sequences, with just under 45% observed a single time. The sample consisted of peripheral blood or thyroid tissue (not recorded which). These receptors were collected from an adult man with Graves' disease, either hyperthyroidism or ophthalmopathy (not recorded which). Each CDR3 is given with its conserved first and last residue. The order of the fields is J gene, D gene, V gene, clone size, CDR3 DNA, CDR3 protein. D genes are given only for firm matches. A clone size is listed for some rows: how often the clone was seen (once, few, many), or a class if it is expanded.

>TRBJ1-4|TRBD1|TRBV7-9|NA
TGTGCCAGCAGCATGGGACAGGGGTTGGAAAAACTGTTTTTT
CASSMGQGLEKLFF
>TRBJ1-5|NA|TRBV7-6|few
TGTGCCAGTAACACACAAGCTAGCAATCAGCCCCAGCATTTT
CASNTQASNQPQHF
>TRBJ1-2|NA|TRBV12-3/TRBV12-4|NA
TGTGCCAGCAGTTTATCGGGCAGGCAAAGCTATGGCTACACCTTC
CASSLSGRQSYGYTF
>TRBJ2-7|TRBD1|TRBV10-3|NA
TGTGCCAGCACATCCTTAGCAGGGGGCTCCTACGAGCAGTACTTC
CASTSLAGGSYEQYF
>TRBJ1-6|NA|TRBV6-4|once
TGTGCCAGCAGTGTAAGCGGGAAACCCAATTCACCCCTCCACTTT
CASSVSGKPNSPLHF
>TRBJ1-1|NA|TRBV2|few
TGTGCCAGCAGTGAAGCCTGGTCCGAGGGAGCTTTCTTT
CASSEAWSEGAFF
>TRBJ1-4|TRBD1|TRBV7-2|many
TGTGCCAGCAGCTTAGGGAGGGGGCGGGATGAAAAACTGTTTTTT
CASSLGRGRDEKLFF
>TRBJ2-7|TRBD1|TRBV7-2|NA
TGTGCCAGCAGCTACGGGGACAGGGGGCTTGGCGAGCAGTACTTC
CASSYGDRGLGEQYF
>TRBJ1-5|NA|TRBV7-8|many
TGTGCCAGCAGGAGAGGGACGGAAAGCAATCAGCCCCAGCATTTT
CASRRGTESNQPQHF
>TRBJ1-3|NA|TRBV11-2|NA
TGTGCCAGCAGCTTAGGTGCGGACCGGGTCGTCAGCTTGTATGGAAACACCATATATTTT
CASSLGADRVVSLYGNTIYF
>TRBJ1-5|NA|TRBV20-1|NA
TGCAGTGCTAGAGATACCCTTAGCAATCAGCCCCAGCATTTT
CSARDTLSNQPQHF
>TRBJ1-6|NA|TRBV7-9|NA
TGTGCCAGCAGCAGGGCACCTGGACTGGGCAATTCACCCCTCCACTTT
CASSRAPGLGNSPLHF
>TRBJ1-6|NA|TRBV5-1|many
TGCGCCAGCAGCTTGGGTGACAGTGATTCACCCCTCCACTTT
CASSLGDSDSPLHF
>TRBJ2-7|NA|TRBV12-3/TRBV12-4|few
TGTGCCAGCAGGCGGGACAGTAGCTCCTACGAGCAGTACTTC
CASRRDSSSYEQYF
>TRBJ2-7|TRBD1|TRBV5-5|NA
TGTGCCAGCAGCTTTTACCGGGACAGGGTAGACGAGCAGTACTTC
CASSFYRDRVDEQYF
>TRBJ1-2|NA|TRBV6-5|NA
TGTGCCAGCAGTTACGCCGGACACTATGGCTACACCTTC
CASSYAGHYGYTF
>TRBJ1-2|TRBD1|TRBV25-1|many
TGTGCCAGCAGTGAGCCCGGGACAGCCGGCGGCTACACCTTC
CASSEPGTAGGYTF
>TRBJ1-1|TRBD1|TRBV29-1|many
TGCAGCGTTGGCCACAGGGGCCTCTCCATGAACACTGAAGCTTTCTTT
CSVGHRGLSMNTEAFF
>TRBJ2-6|NA|TRBV11-3|many
TGTGCCAGCAGCTGCAACGTCCTGACTTTC
CASSCNVLTF